This paragraph covers one T cell receptor beta chain sequence. As yet, its antigen is unknown. This entry comes from a study of CD8 T cells in ankylosing spondylitis. Whole-study results and caveats: Characteristic, it appeared, of ankylosing spondylitis blood was a TCR beta motif of fewer than 10 highly homologous variants. Clones that were linked to disease were CD8+ and were relatively rare in peripheral blood.

The authors made TCR beta libraries by quantitative 5'-RACE with molecular barcodes. TCRdb re-derived calls from the 5' RACE reads in MiXCR, one entry per CDR3 protein. Of around 770,000 distinct CDR3 sequences listed, roughly 19% are singletons. Germline V lookup: CDR1 SQVTM, CDR2 ANQGSEA. The CDR3 is made up of 16 amino acids. V was pared by 6 bases and J by 4 bases, with 14 bases of the junction left unmatched. The sequenced sample was blood, either unsorted or a sorted T cell fraction (not recorded which). The chain has TRBV29-1 and TRBJ2-7, with TRBD2 identical over 11 bases. The sequence was collected from a male donor with ankylosing spondylitis. CDR3 in amino acids: CSVEGPRSGGAYEQYF. CDR3 coding DNA: TGCAGCGTCGAGGGCCCTCGTAGCGGGGGGGCTTACGAGCAGTACTTC.